The next 21 T cell receptor beta chains were all read from a single sample in a study of CD8 T cells in ankylosing spondylitis. TCRdb ran MiXCR on the 5' RACE reads and lists one entry per CDR3 protein. The repertoire holds 350,000 to 550,000 distinct CDR3 sequences, with roughly 26% as singletons. Findings and limits, study-wide: A motif of fewer than ten highly homologous TCR beta variants was seen as apparently characteristic of ankylosing spondylitis blood.

These TCRs' antigens remain unknown. Material: blood, either unsorted or a sorted T cell fraction (not recorded which). The source of these receptors is a male donor with ankylosing spondylitis.

This clonotype was recorded many times. The rearrangement joins TRBV5-1 to TRBJ2-2; no clear D gene. Trimming took off 4 bases at V and 3 bases at J, with 10 bases between the two ends. CDR3 length: 14 residues. From germline, CDR1 is SGHRS and CDR2 YFSETQ. In DNA form, the CDR3 reads TGCGCCAGCAGCCCTTTGGCGGACACCGGGGAGCTGTTTTTT. The encoded protein is CASSPLADTGELFF.

The chain recombines TRBV3-1 with TRBJ1-1; no clear D gene. The CDR3 consists of 14 residues. Trimming cost V 4 bases and J 4 bases, with 13 bases left between them. Germline V CDR1 and CDR2: LGHDT, YNNKEL (reference sequence). In DNA form, the CDR3 reads TGTGCCAGCAGCCCCTCAAGTGGTTCCACTGAAGCTTTCTTT. This encodes CASSPSSGSTEAFF.

This clonotype showed up many times. V and J are TRBV12-3 or TRBV12-4 and TRBJ1-6, with 10 bases lining up with TRBD1. V trimming: 6 bases; J trimming: 9 bases; junction bases outside the gene matches: 2. The CDR3 contains 13 residues. The CDR3, as DNA: TGTGCCAGCAGGGGGACAGGGGTTTCACCCCTCCACTTT. It translates to CASRGTGVSPLHF.

This clonotype showed up just a few times. This chain links TRBV14 with TRBJ2-5, with unresolved D. Between the trimmed V and J ends, which lost 2 bases and 1 base, there was a span of 11 bases. Germline CDR1 reads SGHDN; CDR2 reads FVKESK. The CDR3 is made up of 15 amino acids. The CDR3 region is CASSQLGGAQETQYF. The CDR3 region has the DNA TGTGCCAGCAGCCAATTGGGCGGAGCCCAAGAGACCCAGTACTTC.

This clonotype was seen only a few times. The genes are TRBV20-1 and TRBJ2-1; D ambiguous. Germline V lookup: CDR1 DFQATT, CDR2 SNEGSKA (reference sequence). The CDR3 extends over 16 amino acids. The V gene lost 0 bases and the J gene lost 2 bases, with 14 bases spanning the gap. In DNA, the CDR3 is TGCAGTGCTAGAGACGGCTCGATCGAAGCCTACAATGAGCAGTTCTTC. Translated: CSARDGSIEAYNEQFF.

This clonotype turned up a few times. V is TRBV7-9 and J is TRBJ1-2; 10 positions match TRBD1. Germline V gene data show CDR1 as SEHNR and CDR2 as FQNEAQ (reference sequence). V gave up 5 bases and J gave up 13 bases; unmatched junction bases: 7. CDR3 length: 12 residues. CDR3 nucleotide sequence: TGTGCCAGCAGCATTACGGGACAGGGGCTCACCTTC. Its protein is CASSITGQGLTF. Drawing the rest from reference TRBV7-9 and TRBJ1-2, the complete variable domain is DTGVSQNPRHKITKRGQNVTFRCDPISEHNRLYWYRQTLGQGPEFLTYFQNEAQLEKSRLLSDRFSAERPKGSFSTLEIQRTEQGDSAMYLCASSITGQGLTFGSGTRLTVV.

This rearrangement joins TRBV20-1 to TRBJ2-1; possibly TRBD1 for D (6 bases). V was clipped by 8 bases and J by 6 bases, with 11 bases between them. The CDR3 contains 11 residues. Germline loops: CDR1 DFQATT, CDR2 SNEGSKA (reference sequence). The DNA of the CDR3 is TGCAGTTTGGACAGTTTCAATGAGCAGTTCTTC. Amino acid sequence: CSLDSFNEQFF.

This clonotype was detected only a few times. V and J are TRBV5-1 and TRBJ1-4; D remains unclear. The CDR3 totals 14 residues. The germline V and J ends were trimmed by 4 bases and 5 bases, with 12 bases remaining between them. Germline V gene sequence: CDR1 SGHRS, CDR2 YFSETQ. The CDR3 coding sequence is TGCGCCAGCAGCGACCAAGGCAGCAATGAAAAACTGTTTTTT. Translation gives CASSDQGSNEKLFF.

This chain joins TRBV20-1 and TRBJ2-1; a possible D gene is TRBD1 (5 bases). CDR1 and CDR2 from the germline V gene are DFQATT and SNEGSKA (reference sequence). The CDR3 has 16 amino acids. V shed 6 bases and J shed 2 bases, with 20 bases lying between them. This chain's CDR3 is CSASYPPPGPYNEQFF. The CDR3, as DNA: TGCAGTGCGAGTTACCCACCACCAGGGCCCTACAATGAGCAGTTCTTC.

The chain links TRBV12-3 or TRBV12-4 to TRBJ2-1, with 10 bases matching TRBD2. J lost 0 bases, V lost 4 bases, and 6 bases had no gene match. The CDR3 consists of 17 residues. The CDR3 DNA is TGTGCCAGCAGTTCGGGACTAGCGCAATTCTCCTACAATGAGCAGTTCTTC. Encoded protein: CASSSGLAQFSYNEQFF.

V usage is TRBV5-1 and J usage is TRBJ2-1, with D possibly matching TRBD1 (5 bases). V dropped 1 base and J dropped 7 bases, with 15 bases sitting between them. In germline, CDR1 is SGHRS, CDR2 YFSETQ. CDR3 length: 15 amino acids. The CDR3 loop is CASSLQGAIGNEQFF. In nucleotides, the CDR3 is TGCGCCAGCAGCTTGCAAGGGGCCATCGGTAATGAGCAGTTCTTC.

The genes are TRBV12-3 or TRBV12-4 and TRBJ2-2, with 15 bases matching TRBD2. The V and J ends lost 5 bases and 7 bases, in that order; junction bases with no gene match: 5. This CDR3 region has 16 residues. CDR3 residues: CASSPRTSGRVGELFF. As DNA, the CDR3 is TGTGCCAGCAGTCCCCGGACTAGCGGGAGGGTCGGGGAGCTGTTTTTT.

The CDR3: CASSTSSGGIGYGYTF. CDR3 DNA sequence: TGTGCCAGTAGTACTTCCAGCGGGGGGATCGGCTATGGCTACACCTTC. This rearrangement joins TRBV19 to TRBJ1-2; TRBD1 might be the D (5 bases). The germline V gene encodes CDR1 LNHDA and CDR2 SQIVND (reference sequence). The CDR3 has 16 residues. The V end was cut by 4 bases, the J end by 4 bases, with 19 bases between.

This clonotype was seen more than once but under ten times. The rearrangement links TRBV11-2 to TRBJ2-1; no clear D. V was trimmed by 5 bases and J by 2 bases, leaving 22 bases between them. The germline V gene has CDR1 SGHAT and CDR2 FQNNGV. This CDR3 contains 18 residues. This CDR3 reads CASSEASSARWAYNEQFF. In nucleotides, the CDR3 is TGTGCCAGCAGCGAAGCAAGTTCGGCCCGATGGGCCTACAATGAGCAGTTCTTC.

This chain links TRBV19 with TRBJ2-7; TRBD1 aligns across 8 bases. The trim removed 4 bases at V and 5 bases at J, leaving 4 bases unmatched. CDR3 length: 13 residues. Germline CDR1 is LNHDA and CDR2 is SQIVND (reference sequence). The CDR3 nucleotides are TGTGCCAGTAGTAGGGTGGACAGGGACGAGCAGTACTTC. Residues: CASSRVDRDEQYF.

A few counts support this clonotype. The CDR3 here is CASSLLSNGNEKLFF. DNA of the CDR3: TGTGCCAGCAGCTTACTCTCGAACGGTAATGAAAAACTGTTTTTT. This sequence joins TRBV7-2 and TRBJ1-4, with D unclear. The germline V and J ends were trimmed by 2 bases and 4 bases, with 11 bases remaining between them. This CDR3 has 15 amino acids. Germline V CDR1 and CDR2: SGHTA, FQGNSA. The whole variable domain, filled in from reference TRBV7-2 and TRBJ1-4, reads GAGVSQSPSNKVTEKGKDVELRCDPISGHTALYWYRQSLGQGLEFLIYFQGNSAPDKSGLPSDRFSAERTGGSVSTLTIQRTQQEDSAVYLCASSLLSNGNEKLFFGSGTQLSVL.

This clonotype has more than one count but fewer than ten. The chain has TRBV5-1 and TRBJ2-5; 10 bases fit TRBD2. J was trimmed by 0 bases and V by 6 bases; bases with no gene match: 11. The germline CDR1 and CDR2 sequences are SGHRS and YFSETQ. The CDR3 is 17 residues long. CDR3 sequence: CASIYGLAEGYQETQYF. DNA of the CDR3: TGCGCCAGCATATATGGACTAGCGGAGGGGTACCAAGAGACCCAGTACTTC.

The chain recombines TRBV5-1 with TRBJ2-5; D is unresolved. Trimming took 3 bases from V and 5 from J, leaving 14 bases between them. Germline assignment: CDR1 SGHRS and CDR2 YFSETQ. The CDR3 is 14 residues long. CDR3 coding DNA: TGCGCCAGCAGCTCCTCAACTCAGATGGAGACCCAGTACTTC. Amino acid sequence: CASSSSTQMETQYF.

The V call is TRBV20-1, the J call TRBJ2-2, with D possibly TRBD2 on 6 matching bases. The germline V and J ends were trimmed by 3 bases and 1 base, with 12 bases remaining between them. The CDR3 runs to 15 residues. Germline CDR1 reads DFQATT; CDR2 reads SNEGSKA (reference sequence). The CDR3 sequence is CSASQAGRNTGELFF. The CDR3 bases are TGCAGTGCTAGTCAGGCGGGGAGGAACACCGGGGAGCTGTTTTTT.

The V gene is TRBV20-1, the J gene TRBJ1-2; D call uncertain. This CDR3 contains 13 residues. Germline-derived CDR1 and CDR2 are DFQATT and SNEGSKA (reference sequence). Trimming stripped 3 bases from V and 7 bases from J, with 15 bases between. The CDR3 sequence: CSARLLDDRGYTF. The CDR3 bases are TGCAGTGCTAGGCTTCTGGATGATCGTGGCTACACCTTC.

In its sample, this clonotype was seen a few times. The chain recombines TRBV12-3 or TRBV12-4 with TRBJ1-1; 7 bases line up with TRBD1. This CDR3 spans 15 amino acids. The J segment lost 6 bases and the V segment lost 3 bases, leaving 10 bases of the junction unmatched. The CDR3 nucleotides read TGTGCCAGCAGTTTCGACAGGGCAAGAGGATCTGAAGCTTTCTTT. Its translation is CASSFDRARGSEAFF.